Reported below is one T cell receptor (beta chain). This sample is drawn from a study of blood T cell repertoires in COVID-19. Participant ages covered roughly 18 to 89 years across 24 US areas. Germline trimming cut 6 bases from V and 10 bases from J; bases unmatched to any gene: 9. This CDR3 has 13 residues. Germline CDR1 and CDR2: MNHEY and SMNVEV (reference sequence). How the authors handled the data: Researchers report that nucleated cell counts were estimated from reference gene primer amplification. Clones were sequenced by immunoSEQ multiplex PCR, and TCRdb holds only the in-frame ones, with some missing. For V, J and clone size, that table is used; D and trimming come from the DNA. The table records 150,000 to 200,000 clones, 80% to 90% of them present only once.

The clonotype comes from a woman aged 45 to 65 in a cohort exposed to, infected with or recovered from COVID-19 (not recorded which). The sequenced sample consisted of PBMCs or T cells enriched from blood (not recorded which). The chain recombines TRBV27 with TRBJ2-5; 9 nucleotides agree with TRBD2. The DNA for the CDR3 is TGTGCCAGCAGAGCGGGAGGAGGGTGGATCCAGTACTTC. It translates to CASRAGGGWIQYF.